A selection of T cell receptor beta chains follows, all from one sample in a study of T cells after posttransplantation cyclophosphamide. Data came from immunoSEQ multiplex PCR; TCRdb stores just in-frame clones and leaves some out. The sample has several thousand clones, approximately 95% seen once; the top ten hold more than 0.6%. The source material was naive CD4+ T cells sorted from PBMCs. These receptors all come from a man aged 50 or older. The CDR3 runs from the conserved cysteine through the conserved F or W.

V | CDR3
TRBV5-3 | CASSGNTIYF
TRBV19 | CASSIQLSSTDTQYF
TRBV30 | CAWSTKGNQPQHF
TRBV11-3 | CASSLRSPAGLSYNEQFF
TRBV5-4 | CASSSDRGRTEAFF
TRBV9 | CASSSIAGASYTF
TRBV7-9 | CASSLEGTGGEQFF
TRBV5-4 | CASSLGFNREFSEQYF
TRBV7-2 | CASSPSLGTQYF
TRBV4-1 | CASSQEAKTYGYTF
TRBV11-3 | CASSSGLAYEQYF
TRBV7-2 | CASSLSRNEQFF
TRBV11-2 | CASSLRLSGGASDTQYF
TRBV7-6 | CASSLHRRTDEQYF
TRBV28 | CASNTGVYEQYF
TRBV7-3 | CASSLDRENTEAFF
TRBV29-1 | CSVRTGGSGELFF
TRBV18 | CASSSDRSGSPLHF
TRBV28 | CASMRAEYQPQHF
TRBV19 | CASGSGPGELFF
TRBV2 | CASIRFTEAFF
TRBV7-3 | CASSLEGTRPVGYTF
TRBV4-1 | CASSQADNTDTQYF
TRBV4-1 | CASSHALALYQETQYF
TRBV7-7 | CASSLNRGSAEQYF
TRBV11-2 | CASSLEPAGVYEQYF
TRBV6-5 | CASRRTGDYEQYF
TRBV4-1 | CASSHPSGGGIGELFF
TRBV30 | CAWSSRGTATYEQYF
TRBV21-1 | CASSRSGYDLPYGYTF
TRBV5-6 | CASSPGPGEGQPQHF
TRBV19 | CASSIDATGWTEAFF
TRBV6-6 | CASVGTSGGYEQFF
TRBV7-9 | CASSLARQGYGYTF
TRBV6-5 | CASSFSRDFGYTF
TRBV7-9 | CASRPVLAGVDNTEQFF
TRBV6-1 | CASSDVGGTLGNIQYF
TRBV7-9 | CASSLAGGGYTF
TRBV10-3 | CAISELGGGETQYF
TRBV9 | CASSVNRGAEETQYF
TRBV28 | CASSFLGTGPYEQYF
TRBV19 | CASSPVGGLRGNSPLHF
TRBV18 | CASAPVGQGFPNYGYTF
TRBV19 | CASGGYNEQFF
TRBV18 | CASSPWTGFAEQYF
TRBV6-6 | CASSSRTSRSEQFF
TRBV19 | CASSIASTAFSGANVLTF
TRBV7-9 | CASSLARGSEQFF
TRBV7-2 | CATRWRGLNTEAFF
TRBV19 | CASSIRQSNQPQHF
TRBV6-4 | CASRRDGGNLEAFF
TRBV11-3 | CASSPGKASYNEQFF
TRBV11-3 | CASSYGQGNFWEQYF
TRBV5-1 | CASSLGGRSGYEKLFF
TRBV6-6 | CASSSESRAYEQYF
TRBV9 | CASSVMTGTYNEQFF
TRBV5-1 | CASSLSGYQPQHF
TRBV10-1 | CASSSKTETGPTEAFF
TRBV28 | CASSPHSDTQYF